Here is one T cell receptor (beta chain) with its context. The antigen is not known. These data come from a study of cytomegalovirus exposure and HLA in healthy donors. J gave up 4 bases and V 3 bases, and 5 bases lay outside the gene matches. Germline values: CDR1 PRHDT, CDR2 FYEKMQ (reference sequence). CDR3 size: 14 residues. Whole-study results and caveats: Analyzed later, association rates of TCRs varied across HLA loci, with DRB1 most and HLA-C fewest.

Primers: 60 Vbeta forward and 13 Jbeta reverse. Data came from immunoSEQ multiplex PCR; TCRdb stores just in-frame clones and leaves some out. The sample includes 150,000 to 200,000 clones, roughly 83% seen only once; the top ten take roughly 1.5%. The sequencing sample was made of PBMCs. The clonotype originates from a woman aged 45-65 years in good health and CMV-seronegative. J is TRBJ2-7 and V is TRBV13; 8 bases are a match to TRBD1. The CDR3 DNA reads TGTGCCAGCAGCTTGGGGACAGGAACGTACGAGCAGTACTTC. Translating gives CASSLGTGTYEQYF.